This TCR beta chain was identified during a study of blood T cell repertoires in COVID-19. Overall study: The origin of the acute and convalescent COVID-19 samples was the United States, Italy and Spain.

Data came from immunoSEQ multiplex PCR; TCRdb stores just in-frame clones and leaves some out. Counted here are approximately 340,000 clones, around 82% occurring once; the ten biggest clones make up about 2.7%. The CDR3 is 11 amino acids. Per the germline V gene, CDR1 is MNHEY and CDR2 is SVGEGT. V gave up 5 bases and J gave up 5 bases, with 7 bases separating them. The rearrangement links TRBV6-2 or TRBV6-3 to TRBJ2-7; D ambiguous. This sequence originates from a man aged 30 to 39 with active or convalescent COVID-19. The source material was peripheral blood. The CDR3 loop reads CASSEENEQYF. In nucleotides, the CDR3 is TGTGCCAGCAGTGAGGAGAACGAGCAGTACTTC.